This section outlines one T cell receptor beta chain sequence together with its context. What it binds is not known. Under the authors' procedure: A productive frequency of 2.59 x 10-5 was the lowest detectable. Measured with immunoSEQ multiplex PCR; TCRdb has only the in-frame clones, and not every one. V and J calls and clone size follow that table, whereas D and trimming were derived from the DNA. The repertoire has fewer than 35,000 clones, around 70% of them found once; the top ten carry about 1%. This entry is derived from a study of STAT5B mutations in CD4+ large granular lymphocyte leukemia. Regarding the study as a whole: Around 25% of private leukemic clonotypes occurred rarely in other patients' non-leukemic repertoires. Patient CD4-sorted repertoires stayed more clonal than healthy ones after leukemic-clone removal.

Controls came from buffy coats of healthy blood donors. The ends lost 3 bases at V and 5 bases at J; junction bases unmatched: 11. CDR1 and CDR2 from the germline V gene are LGHNA and YNFKEQ. CDR3 size: 16 residues. The sequence was collected from a human donor in good health. The specimen sequenced was CD4+ T cells from blood buffy coats. V is TRBV4-2 and J is TRBJ1-1; 8 bases are shared with TRBD1. The DNA of the CDR3 is TGTGCCAGCAGCCAGATAGAGACAGGGGAAGGGACTGAAGCTTTCTTT. Amino acid sequence: CASSQIETGEGTEAFF.